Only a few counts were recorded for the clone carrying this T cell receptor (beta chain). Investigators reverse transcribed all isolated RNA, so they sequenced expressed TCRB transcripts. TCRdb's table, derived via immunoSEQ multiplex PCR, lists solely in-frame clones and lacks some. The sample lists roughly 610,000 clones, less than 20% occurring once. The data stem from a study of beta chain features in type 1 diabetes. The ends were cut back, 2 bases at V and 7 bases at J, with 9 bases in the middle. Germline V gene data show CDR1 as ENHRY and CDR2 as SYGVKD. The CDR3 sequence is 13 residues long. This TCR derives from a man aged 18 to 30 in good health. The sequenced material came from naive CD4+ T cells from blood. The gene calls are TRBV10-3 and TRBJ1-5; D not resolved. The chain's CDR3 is CAISEDVRQPQHF. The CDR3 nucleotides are TGTGCCATCAGTGAGGACGTGCGGCAGCCCCAGCATTTT.